Listed below are T cell receptor beta chains from one sample, sequenced in a study of OX40 agonist ivuxolimab in advanced cancers. Generated by immunoSEQ multiplex PCR, the TCRdb table keeps only in-frame clones and is missing some. This sample has roughly 86,000 clones; about 90% occur once, and the top ten carry roughly 1.1%. The source material was CD4+ or CD8+ T cells sorted from blood, sampled in a trial of the OX40 agonist ivuxolimab. These receptors were obtained from an adult with an advanced solid tumor such as melanoma, head and neck, liver or kidney cancer. CDR3s include the opening cysteine and the closing phenylalanine or tryptophan. A D gene is named only where the DNA matches it firmly. Only some rows state a clone size, as once, few, many or a class for expanded clones.

>-|TRBJ1-3|TRBV4-1|-
TGCGCCAGCAGCCAAATACAGGTTAGCTCTGGAAACACCATATATTTT
CASSQIQVSSGNTIYF
>-|TRBJ2-7|TRBV4-1|once
TGCGCCAGCAGCCACGGCGGGACGAGCTCCTACGAGCAGTACTTC
CASSHGGTSSYEQYF
>-|TRBJ2-4|TRBV28|-
TGTGCCAGCAGGAGGGGGGTAGCCAAAAACATTCAGTACTTC
CASRRGVAKNIQYF
>-|TRBJ1-1|TRBV7-2|once
TGTGCCAGCAGCTACTCCGTCCAATTGGGGGGGACTGAAGCTTTCTTT
CASSYSVQLGGTEAFF
>TRBD2|TRBJ2-2|TRBV7-2|once
TGTGCCAGCAGCACTTTAGCGGGAGGGGACACCGGGGAGCTGTTTTTT
CASSTLAGGDTGELFF
>-|TRBJ2-1|TRBV18|-
TGTGCCACCAAGGTTTCCGGTGTGAATGAGCAGTTCTTC
CATKVSGVNEQFF
>-|TRBJ2-5|TRBV19|-
TGTGCCACAATTGGCCGGGGCCGGGAGACCCAGTACTTC
CATIGRGRETQYF
>TRBD2|TRBJ2-5|TRBV10-3|-
TGTGCCACCGGTAGCGGGAGGGCCGACGGAGAGACCCAGTACTTC
CATGSGRADGETQYF
>-|TRBJ2-2|TRBV5-1|few
TGCGCCAGCAGCCCGCGGCCGGGGACCTCCGGGGAGCTGTTTTTT
CASSPRPGTSGELFF
>-|TRBJ1-5|TRBV19|-
TGTGCCAGTAGTATAGACAGGGTTCGCAATCAGCCCCAGCATTTT
CASSIDRVRNQPQHF
>-|TRBJ2-7|TRBV10-3|-
TGTGCCATCAGGGACCCGGGACTCCCGTTTGGCGAGCAGTACTTC
CAIRDPGLPFGEQYF
>-|TRBJ1-5|TRBV30|-
TGTGCCTGGAGTAATACACAGGTAAATCAGCCCCAGCATTTT
CAWSNTQVNQPQHF
>TRBD2|TRBJ2-7|TRBV19|-
TGTGCCAGTAGTAGGACTAGCGGGGCCTACGAGCAGTACTTC
CASSRTSGAYEQYF
>-|TRBJ2-7|TRBV28|-
TGTGCCAGCAGTCCAGGGGGGGCGGCCCGGAACGAGCAGTACTTC
CASSPGGAARNEQYF
>TRBD2|TRBJ2-4|TRBV19|once
TGTGCCAGTAAGGGAGGGACCAAAAACATTCAGTACTTC
CASKGGTKNIQYF
>-|TRBJ1-2|TRBV14|-
TGTGCCAGCAGCCACCTACAGGGTCATGGCTACACCTTC
CASSHLQGHGYTF
>-|TRBJ2-2|TRBV29-1|once
TGCAGCGTTGGGCCCGACCCCCGGGACACCGGGGAGCTGTTTTTT
CSVGPDPRDTGELFF
>-|TRBJ1-1|TRBV7-9|-
TGTGCCAGCAGCCAACTCGGGGGTAATACTGAAGCTTTCTTT
CASSQLGGNTEAFF
>-|TRBJ2-1|TRBV10-3|-
TGTGCCATCAGTGATTTGGCGGGGGCGGTTGAGCAGTTCTTC
CAISDLAGAVEQFF
>-|TRBJ1-3|TRBV30|-
TGTGCCTGGGTAACAGGGCCTGCGAACACCATATATTTT
CAWVTGPANTIYF
>TRBD1|TRBJ2-7|TRBV7-2|-
TGTGCCAGCAGCTTAACCGTGACCGGGACAGGGGGTCTCGAGCAGTACTTC
CASSLTVTGTGGLEQYF
>-|TRBJ2-2|TRBV11-2|-
TGTGCCAGCAGCTTAGCGGCCGTTCCCGGGGAGCTGTTTTTT
CASSLAAVPGELFF
>-|TRBJ2-3|TRBV2|-
TGTGCCAGCACCAAGTTGGCAGATACGCAGTATTTT
CASTKLADTQYF
>-|TRBJ2-2|TRBV4-2|-
TGTGCCAGCAGCCAAGATGCCAGCTACACCGGGGAGCTGTTTTTT
CASSQDASYTGELFF